Following are 15 T cell receptor beta chains from one sample sequenced in a study of blood T cell repertoires in COVID-19. Clones were sequenced by immunoSEQ multiplex PCR, and TCRdb holds only the in-frame ones, with some missing. The table includes tens of thousands of clones, roughly 84% detected once. The sample taken for sequencing was peripheral blood. Receptors were obtained from a human donor in a cohort sampled during active COVID-19. The donor label of this sample is uncertain.

The chain joins TRBV5-8 to TRBJ2-7; TRBD1 matches at 12 bases. CDR1 is SGHTS, CDR2 YDEGEE, per germline. V dropped 1 base and J dropped 2; count of bases not matched to a gene: 16. The CDR3 is made up of 20 amino acids. The DNA for the CDR3 is TGTGCCAGCAGCTTGACCATGGGGACAGGGGGCCTATCAGAAACCTACGAGCAGTACTTC. Translation gives CASSLTMGTGGLSETYEQYF.

The chain links TRBV6-1 to TRBJ2-3; 11 positions agree with TRBD1. J was trimmed by 3 bases and V by 0 bases; bases with no gene match: 5. This CDR3 comprises 17 residues. Germline values: CDR1 MNHNS, CDR2 SASEGT. The CDR3, as DNA: TGTGCCAGCAGTGAAGCGGCCGGGACAGGGGGGACAGATACGCAGTATTTT. Its protein is CASSEAAGTGGTDTQYF.

In this sample, this clone turned up a few times. The chain joins TRBV6-5 to TRBJ2-7; a possible D gene is TRBD1 (6 bases). Deletions cut 6 bases from V and 0 bases from J, with 12 bases between. Germline V gene lookup returns CDR1 MNHEY and CDR2 SVGAGI. CDR3 length: 14 amino acids. The CDR3 protein is CASRNRDTSYEQYF. The CDR3 coding sequence is TGTGCCAGCAGGAACCGGGACACCTCCTACGAGCAGTACTTC.

The chain links TRBV10-3 to TRBJ1-2, with D hard to call. Trimming shortened V by 10 bases and J by 7 bases, and 13 bases separated the two germline ends. CDR3 length equals 11 residues. Per the germline V gene, CDR1 is ENHRY and CDR2 is SYGVKD. CDR3 nucleotides: TGTGCCACCTCCCCGGGTGGTGGCTACACCTTC. Its protein product is CATSPGGGYTF.

The chain joins TRBV27 to TRBJ1-1, with TRBD1 matching 9 bases. The CDR3 has 19 amino acids. Germline values: CDR1 MNHEY, CDR2 SMNVEV (reference sequence). V lost 0 bases and J lost 1; bases outside the gene matches: 12. CDR3 region: CASSLSSGTGRKRNTEAFF. CDR3 bases: TGTGCCAGCAGTTTATCCTCAGGGACAGGGCGAAAGAGGAACACTGAAGCTTTCTTT.

V gene TRBV27 combines with J gene TRBJ2-1, with D perhaps TRBD2 (5 bases). The V and J ends lost 0 bases and 8 bases respectively, with 11 bases between them. CDR3 size: 14 residues. Germline V gene sequence: CDR1 MNHEY, CDR2 SMNVEV (reference sequence). The CDR3 loop is CASSLSSGSHEQFF. Written as DNA, the CDR3 is TGTGCCAGCAGTTTATCTTCGGGGAGTCATGAGCAGTTCTTC.

This chain joins TRBV7-3 and TRBJ2-1, with 10 bases aligning to TRBD1. The V and J ends lost 4 bases and 3 bases, in that order; junction bases with no gene match: 3. Germline values: CDR1 SGHTA, CDR2 FQGTGA. This CDR3 has 15 residues. In DNA form, the CDR3 reads TGTGCCAGCAGCTCCGGGACAGGGGTCTACAATGAGCAGTTCTTC. It specifies CASSSGTGVYNEQFF.

This chain links TRBV6-5 with TRBJ2-2; TRBD1 might be the D (7 bases). Trimming left V 9 bases short and J 3 bases short, with 17 bases between. The CDR3 is made up of 15 amino acids. Germline V gene data show CDR1 as MNHEY and CDR2 as SVGAGI. Here the CDR3 DNA reads TGTGCCAGTCCCGGCAGGGGGGAGGACACCGGGGAGCTGTTTTTT. Its protein product is CASPGRGEDTGELFF.

The rearrangement links TRBV27 to TRBJ1-6, with D possibly matching TRBD1 (6 bases). This CDR3 is 15 amino acids long. Germline CDR1 MNHEY, CDR2 SMNVEV (reference sequence). V was cut by 3 bases and J by 3 bases, with 9 bases left in between. The CDR3: CASSLDRDYNSPLHF. The DNA of the CDR3 is TGTGCCAGCAGTTTGGACAGAGACTATAATTCACCCCTCCACTTT.

This clone came up once. V is TRBV4-1 and J is TRBJ1-1; tentative D call: TRBD1 (6 bases). The length of the CDR3 is 17 residues. CDR1 and CDR2 from the germline V gene are MGHRA and YSYEKL. V was pared by 1 base and J by 1 base, with 16 bases between. The CDR3 sequence is CASSQVDRRITNTEAFF. The DNA for the CDR3 is TGCGCCAGCAGCCAAGTCGACAGGAGGATTACGAACACTGAAGCTTTCTTT.

The chain links TRBV11-2 to TRBJ1-2; TRBD1 agrees at 11 bases. V lost 0 bases to trimming and J lost 9 bases; unmatched junction nucleotides: 3. The CDR3 contains 14 residues. Germline-derived CDR1 and CDR2 are SGHAT and FQNNGV. In DNA, the CDR3 is TGTGCCAGCAGCTTAGAAAGGACAGGGGGCAGCTACACCTTC. It specifies CASSLERTGGSYTF.

The chain joins TRBV10-3 to TRBJ2-3; 7 nucleotides match TRBD1. V lost 6 bases to trimming and J lost 0 bases; unmatched junction nucleotides: 9. There are 16 residues in the CDR3. The germline CDR1 and CDR2 sequences are ENHRY and SYGVKD. The CDR3 loop reads CAIRPDRATSTDTQYF. For the CDR3, the DNA is TGTGCCATCAGACCAGACAGGGCAACTAGCACAGATACGCAGTATTTT.

This clone was counted only a few times. V is TRBV6-5 and J is TRBJ2-1; 11 bases match TRBD2. The germline V gene encodes CDR1 MNHEY and CDR2 SVGAGI. The trim removed 7 bases at V and 3 bases at J, leaving 5 bases unmatched. This CDR3 contains 15 residues. CDR3 coding DNA: TGTGCCAGCATTCCCGGGACTAGCGGCTACAATGAGCAGTTCTTC. Protein product: CASIPGTSGYNEQFF.

The gene calls are TRBV7-2 and TRBJ2-7, with D possibly being TRBD2 (6 bases). Germline values: CDR1 SGHTA, CDR2 FQGNSA. V dropped 4 bases and J dropped 0 bases, with 13 bases sitting between them. The CDR3 contains 15 residues. The CDR3 sequence: CASSSRAGSSYEQYF. The CDR3 region has the DNA TGTGCCAGCAGCTCCCGGGCGGGAAGCTCCTACGAGCAGTACTTC.

The V and J genes are TRBV5-1 and TRBJ2-5, with 13 bases that match TRBD2. The CDR3 contains 18 residues. Germline lookup yields CDR1 SGHRS and CDR2 YFSETQ. J was trimmed by 4 bases and V by 4 bases; bases with no gene match: 13. The CDR3 coding sequence is TGCGCCAGCAGCCCGGGACTAGCGGGGCCCCGGGGGTCAGAGACCCAGTACTTC. This translates into CASSPGLAGPRGSETQYF. Together with reference TRBV5-1 and TRBJ2-5, the CDR3 gives the full variable domain: KAGVTQTPRYLIKTRGQQVTLSCSPISGHRSVSWYQQTPGQGLQFLFEYFSETQRNKGNFPGRFSGRQFSNSRSEMNVSTLELGDSALYLCASSPGLAGPRGSETQYFGPGTRLLVL.